Below, one T cell receptor (beta chain) is given with its context. Antigen unknown. This record belongs to a study of OX40 agonist ivuxolimab in advanced cancers. Turning to the study itself: Ivuxolimab is an agonistic anti-OX40 (CD134) antibody, and patients were treated with it. Whole-study findings and limits: Clones of CD4+ and CD8+ blood T cells grew by week 6 at doses of 0.1 to 3.0 mg/kg.

Assay: immunoSEQ multiplex PCR; the TCRdb copy retains only in-frame clones and omits some. The data show 75,000 to 90,000 clones, roughly 92% seen once. Here the sequenced sample was CD4+ or CD8+ T cells sorted from blood, taken in a trial of the OX40 agonist ivuxolimab. The TCR was taken from an adult with an advanced solid tumor such as melanoma, head and neck, liver or kidney cancer.

CDR3 sequence (DNA): TGCGCCAGCAGCCAAGCCGGACAGGGTGTAAGGGTGGTAAATTCACCCCTCCACTTT. Residues: CASSQAGQGVRVVNSPLHF. The chain has TRBV4-1 and TRBJ1-6, with 8 bases matching TRBD1. Germline trimming cut 1 base from V and 7 bases from J; bases unmatched to any gene: 15. This CDR3 region has 19 residues. Germline V gene data show CDR1 as MGHRA and CDR2 as YSYEKL.